A single sample is the source of the 9 T cell receptor delta chains below, sequenced in a study of Vδ1+ human thymocytes. RNA was extracted from the cells and then reverse transcribed. CDR3 amplicons came from multiplex PCR with pooled V-gene forward and constant-region reverse primers. With CATT, TCRdb re-called clones from the multiplex PCR reads. In the table there are some 27,000 delta-chain clones, about 7.4% of which are singletons. The antigens for these receptors are not known. Study-level points and caveats: Thymic TRG and TRD repertoires appeared highly polyclonal, with Gaussian CDR3 length distributions.

The sample consisted of Vdelta1+ gamma-delta thymocytes from the thymus. Stated subset: FACS-sorted CD3+ TCRalphabeta- TCRVdelta1+ TCRVdelta2- thymocytes. The receptors derive from a girl under three years old who had congenital heart surgery.

The table lists this clone with a few counts. This chain uses TRDV1 with TRDJ1; weak D call: TRDD3 (5 bases). V was cut by 4 bases and J by 0 bases, with 15 bases left in between. Germline CDR1 is TSWWSYY and CDR2 is QGS. The CDR3 consists of 16 residues. The chain's CDR3 is CALGVTSLGDTDKLIF. The CDR3 bases are TGTGCTCTTGGGGTTACCTCTCTGGGTGACACCGATAAACTCATCTTT.

This clone appeared a few times. This sample includes further DNA sequences coding for the same CDR3. The chain employs TRDV1 and TRDJ1, with a weak D call TRDD3 (6 bases). The CDR3 spans 15 residues. Germline values: CDR1 TSWWSYY, CDR2 QGS. Trimming left V 1 base short and J 1 base short, with 10 bases between. Here the CDR3 reads CALGEHGGFTDKLIF. The CDR3 nucleotides are TGTGCTCTTGGGGAACATGGGGGTTTCACCGATAAACTCATCTTT.

This chain connects TRDV1 to TRDJ1; TRDD3 agrees at 7 bases. With V trimmed by 0 bases and J by 0 bases, 25 bases remained unmatched. Germline V gives CDR1 TSWWSYY, CDR2 QGS. CDR3 size: 23 residues. As DNA, the CDR3 is TGTGCTCTTGGGGAACTCGAATCCACGAAAGGGGGATGCCATACACCTCACACCGATAAACTCATCTTT. Residues: CALGELESTKGGCHTPHTDKLIF.

This clone was detected only a few times. This rearrangement joins TRDV1 to TRDJ1, with TRDD2 as a possible D gene (6 bases). This CDR3 has 22 amino acids. V was trimmed by 2 bases and J by 0 bases, leaving 31 bases between them. Germline CDR1 reads TSWWSYY; CDR2 reads QGS. The CDR3 spells CALGEILCSYRGGFKDTDKLIF. The CDR3 DNA reads TGTGCTCTTGGGGAAATCTTGTGCTCCTACCGGGGGGGTTTCAAAGACACCGATAAACTCATCTTT.

There are a few counts of this clone. The V and J genes are TRDV1 and TRDJ1, with D unresolved. Germline CDR1 is TSWWSYY and CDR2 is QGS. Trimming left V 1 base short and J 4 bases short, with 19 bases between. The CDR3 length is 17 residues. As DNA, the CDR3 is TGTGCTCTTGGGGAACCACAAACTAAGCCTCGTCTCGATAAACTCATCTTT. Residues: CALGEPQTKPRLDKLIF.

V gene TRDV1 combines with J gene TRDJ1; the D gene is possibly TRDD3 (5 bases). TCRdb records no J gene; here it was assigned by comparing the DNA to germline. Germline CDR1 and CDR2: TSWWSYY and QGS. The V end lost 4 bases, the J end lost 5 bases, and 14 bases lay between the germline ends. The CDR3 length is 14 residues. CDR3 amino acids: CALGGLWVGDKLIF. CDR3 DNA sequence: TGTGCTCTTGGGGGCCTTTGGGTGGGGGATAAACTCATCTTT.

Only a few counts were recorded for this clone. V and J are TRDV1 and TRDJ1; D not certain. The length of the CDR3 is 23 residues. The germline gives CDR1 TSWWSYY, CDR2 QGS. The ends were cut back, 2 bases at V and 7 bases at J, with 41 bases in the middle. The CDR3: CALGEISARFSSGQRVVGGKLIF. The CDR3 region has the DNA TGTGCTCTTGGGGAAATATCGGCTCGATTTTCCAGCGGGCAGCGTGTGGTGGGAGGTAAACTCATCTTT.

This clone was seen only a few times. The junction departs from the called germline gene at one end, perhaps through a read error. Different DNA sequences within this sample yield the same CDR3. The chain uses TRDV2 and TRDJ3; a possible D gene is TRDD3 (6 bases). The CDR3 has 18 amino acids. The germline CDR1 and CDR2 sequences are GEAIGNYY and EKD. CDR3 sequence reads: CACDAGICKSWDTRQMFF. DNA of the CDR3: TGCGCCTGTGACGCCGGGATATGTAAGTCCTGGGACACCCGACAGATGTTTTTC.

This clone turned up a few times. This rearrangement joins TRDV1 to TRDJ1; TRDD2 might be the D (6 bases). The CDR3 has 16 residues. The germline V gene has CDR1 TSWWSYY and CDR2 QGS. V lost 3 bases, J lost 7 bases, and 21 bases lay in between. The CDR3 DNA reads TGTGCTCTTGGGGAGCCCACCGTTTCCTGTCCTACTAAACTCATCTTT. It codes for CALGEPTVSCPTKLIF.